The 21 T cell receptor beta chains presented below share a single source sample, sequenced in a study of identical twins. Each CDR3 protein is one row after TCRdb ran MiXCR on the 5' RACE reads. The sample yields around 530,000 distinct CDR3 sequences, roughly 15% seen once. These data were also reused for a study on yellow fever vaccine responses in identical twins.

Sequencing was performed on CD4+ T cells sorted from blood. All receptors come from a woman under 30 in good health.

V and J are TRBV6-5 and TRBJ2-1, with 7 bases fitting TRBD1. The CDR3 sequence is 15 residues long. Trimming removed 3 bases from V and 2 bases from J; junction bases left unmatched: 4. CDR1 is MNHEY and CDR2 is SVGAGI in the germline V gene. In DNA, the CDR3 is TGTGCCAGCAGTTATTGGCAGGGGGCCTACAATGAGCAGTTCTTC. Its translation is CASSYWQGAYNEQFF.

The rearrangement links TRBV12-3 or TRBV12-4 to TRBJ1-6; D possibly corresponds to TRBD1 (6 bases). Trimming stripped 6 bases from V and 4 bases from J, with 10 bases between. The CDR3 has 14 amino acids. This CDR3 reads CASSRTVYNSPLHF. CDR3 sequence (DNA): TGTGCCAGCAGCCGGACAGTGTATAATTCACCCCTCCACTTT.

The J gene is TRBJ2-5, the V gene TRBV28; 7 nucleotides match TRBD1. This CDR3 has 15 amino acids. V gave up 4 bases and J gave up 4 bases; unmatched junction bases: 9. Looked up from germline, CDR1 is MDHEN and CDR2 is SYDVKM. In DNA, the CDR3 is TGTGCCAGCAGTTCCCCCGACAGGGATGGAGAGACCCAGTACTTC. The encoded protein is CASSSPDRDGETQYF.

This clonotype was observed many times. The genes are TRBV13 and TRBJ2-3, with 11 bases aligning to TRBD2. CDR1 and CDR2 from the germline V gene are PRHDT and FYEKMQ (reference sequence). Germline trimming cut 0 bases from V and 5 bases from J; bases unmatched to any gene: 1. This CDR3 has 15 amino acids. CDR3 protein: CASSLGGTSGDTQYF. The CDR3 coding sequence is TGTGCCAGCAGCTTAGGGGGGACTAGCGGAGATACGCAGTATTTT. The full variable domain, completed using reference TRBV13 and TRBJ2-3, is AAGVIQSPRHLIKEKRETATLKCYPIPRHDTVYWYQQGPGQDPQFLISFYEKMQSDKGSIPDRFSAQQFSDYHSELNMSSLELGDSALYFCASSLGGTSGDTQYFGPGTRLTVL.

The chain employs TRBV5-1 and TRBJ2-2; D not resolved. Germline CDR1 reads SGHRS; CDR2 reads YFSETQ. Trimming pared 0 bases from V and 0 bases from J, leaving 6 bases between. The CDR3 covers 15 residues. CDR3: CASSLAPPNTGELFF. CDR3 in DNA: TGCGCCAGCAGCTTGGCCCCTCCGAACACCGGGGAGCTGTTTTTT.

This clonotype was seen a few times. The chain is built from TRBV6-5 and TRBJ2-1; possible D gene TRBD2, 6 bases. The germline gives CDR1 MNHEY, CDR2 SVGAGI. Trimming left V 2 bases short and J 8 bases short, with 16 bases between. CDR3 length: 15 residues. CDR3 coding DNA: TGTGCCAGCAGTTACGTGGGGGGTCGTGGCTATGAGCAGTTCTTC. It encodes CASSYVGGRGYEQFF.

This clonotype was counted ten times or more. The rearrangement links TRBV20-1 to TRBJ1-1; TRBD1 might be the D (6 bases). The CDR3 is 14 amino acids. The germline V and J ends were trimmed by 1 base and 1 base, with 10 bases remaining between them. Per germline, CDR1 DFQATT and CDR2 SNEGSKA (reference sequence). The chain's CDR3 is CSARVDRRNTEAFF. The CDR3 DNA is TGCAGTGCTAGAGTTGACAGGAGGAACACTGAAGCTTTCTTT.

The chain has TRBV7-6 and TRBJ2-1; the match to TRBD2 covers 12 bases. Unmatched junction bases numbered 4, after V lost 4 bases and J lost 6 bases. CDR1 is SGHVS and CDR2 is FNYEAQ in the germline V gene. The CDR3 is 15 amino acids. The CDR3 DNA sequence: TGTGCCAGCAGCTCTAGCGGGAGGGCCACCAATGAGCAGTTCTTC. This codes for CASSSSGRATNEQFF.

The sample holds a few counts of this clonotype. V is TRBV28 and J is TRBJ2-7; 9 nucleotides match TRBD2. V dropped 2 bases and J dropped 5; count of bases not matched to a gene: 7. Per germline, CDR1 MDHEN and CDR2 SYDVKM. CDR3 length equals 15 residues. The CDR3 is CASSLRLAGADEQYF. The CDR3 region has the DNA TGTGCCAGCAGTTTAAGATTAGCGGGAGCTGACGAGCAGTACTTC.

The V call is TRBV27, the J call TRBJ2-2; TRBD2 aligns across 9 bases. V dropped 6 bases and J dropped 1; count of bases not matched to a gene: 6. Germline V CDR1 and CDR2: MNHEY, SMNVEV (reference sequence). The CDR3 is 16 amino acids. The DNA for the CDR3 is TGTGCCAGCAGGGGGGGGACTAGCAGGAACACCGGGGAGCTGTTTTTT. This codes for CASRGGTSRNTGELFF.

As to this clonotype: This clone may be a read error of a much larger clone one base away. CDR3 in amino acids: CASRTRSHQPQHF. The DNA for the CDR3 is TGTGCCAGCAGGACAAGGTCCCATCAGCCCCAGCATTTT. The chain is built from TRBV12-3 or TRBV12-4 and TRBJ1-5; D unclear. The CDR3 covers 13 residues. The V gene lost 6 bases and the J gene lost 5 bases, with 11 bases spanning the gap.

This clonotype has more than one count but fewer than ten. The genes are TRBV6-5 and TRBJ2-1; maybe TRBD1 (5 bases). V lost 0 bases and J lost 6, with 15 bases in between. CDR1 and CDR2 (germline): MNHEY, SVGAGI. This CDR3 region has 16 residues. The CDR3 DNA is TGTGCCAGCAGTTACTCCTGGGGCCATGGCGCCAATGAGCAGTTCTTC. This codes for CASSYSWGHGANEQFF.

The V and J genes are TRBV29-1 and TRBJ1-1; no reliable D call. CDR3 size: 11 residues. Germline-derived CDR1 and CDR2 are SQVTM and ANQGSEA. Trimming stripped 5 bases from V and 1 base from J, with 5 bases between. In DNA form, the CDR3 reads TGCAGCGTTTTTGGGAACACTGAAGCTTTCTTT. Translating it yields CSVFGNTEAFF.

This clonotype has just a few counts. J is TRBJ2-3 and V is TRBV7-6; no definite D call. Germline values: CDR1 SGHVS, CDR2 FNYEAQ. The CDR3 is made up of 13 amino acids. Trimming left V 1 base short and J 12 bases short, with 14 bases between. CDR3 DNA: TGTGCCAGCAGCTTAGTATCCAGCCCAACTCAGTATTTT. It specifies CASSLVSSPTQYF.

The rearrangement links TRBV5-1 to TRBJ2-1, with TRBD2 matching 9 bases. CDR3 length equals 14 residues. The trim removed 4 bases at V and 9 bases at J, leaving 8 bases unmatched. CDR1 SGHRS and CDR2 YFSETQ come from the germline V gene. CDR3 loop: CASSTGTSYGEQFF. In DNA, the CDR3 is TGCGCCAGCAGCACCGGGACTAGCTACGGTGAGCAGTTCTTC.

The chain is built from TRBV6-1 and TRBJ2-7; tentatively, D is TRBD2 (6 bases). The CDR3 is 15 amino acids. Germline loops: CDR1 MNHNS, CDR2 SASEGT. Between the trimmed V and J ends, which lost 5 bases and 11 bases, there was a span of 25 bases. The CDR3 DNA follows: TGTGCCAGCAGTCCAGTGGCGGCTAGCGTCGCCGGGGAGTACGTC. Its protein product is CASSPVAASVAGEYV.

This clonotype was counted once. The chain is built from TRBV7-7 and TRBJ2-3; 10 bases are shared with TRBD2. The CDR3 runs 15 residues. In germline, CDR1 is SSHAT, CDR2 FNYEAQ (reference sequence). The trim removed 5 bases at V and 3 bases at J, leaving 5 bases unmatched. CDR3 sequence reads: CASSPAGGRTDTQYF. For the CDR3, the DNA is TGTGCCAGCAGCCCAGCGGGGGGGCGGACAGATACGCAGTATTTT.

V usage is TRBV2 and J usage is TRBJ2-7, with D unresolved. V lost 7 bases and J lost 1, with 8 bases in between. CDR3 length: 12 residues. CDR1 and CDR2 (germline): SNHLY, FYNNEI. This CDR3 is CASNRVSYEQYV. Here the CDR3 DNA reads TGTGCCAGCAATAGGGTTTCCTACGAGCAGTACGTC.

This clonotype came up a few times. The chain has TRBV4-1 and TRBJ2-6, with 10 bases that match TRBD1. Germline loops: CDR1 MGHRA, CDR2 YSYEKL. V shed 1 base, J shed 4 bases, and the junction held 4 bases outside the gene matches. CDR3 length: 17 amino acids. CDR3 coding DNA: TGCGCCAGCAGCCAAGGGGACAGGGGCCCCGGGGCCAACGTCCTGACTTTC. Encoded protein: CASSQGDRGPGANVLTF.

In DNA form, the CDR3 reads TGTGCCAGCAGCTTAGGGACTAGCGGGACCTTCGACGAGCAGTACTTC. This codes for CASSLGTSGTFDEQYF. This chain links TRBV7-9 with TRBJ2-7; 12 nucleotides agree with TRBD2. The CDR3 totals 16 residues. Trimming cost V 1 base and J 5 bases; bases outside gene matches: 6. Germline CDR1 and CDR2: SEHNR and FQNEAQ (reference sequence).

In this sample, this clonotype turned up a few times. V and J are TRBV5-1 and TRBJ2-3; 7 nucleotides align to TRBD1. The length of the CDR3 is 18 residues. The trim removed 1 base at V and 0 bases at J, leaving 11 bases unmatched. Germline-derived CDR1 and CDR2 are SGHRS and YFSETQ. The CDR3 here is CASSLLNTGQLSTDTQYF. The CDR3 DNA follows: TGCGCCAGCAGCTTGCTTAATACGGGACAGCTCAGCACAGATACGCAGTATTTT.